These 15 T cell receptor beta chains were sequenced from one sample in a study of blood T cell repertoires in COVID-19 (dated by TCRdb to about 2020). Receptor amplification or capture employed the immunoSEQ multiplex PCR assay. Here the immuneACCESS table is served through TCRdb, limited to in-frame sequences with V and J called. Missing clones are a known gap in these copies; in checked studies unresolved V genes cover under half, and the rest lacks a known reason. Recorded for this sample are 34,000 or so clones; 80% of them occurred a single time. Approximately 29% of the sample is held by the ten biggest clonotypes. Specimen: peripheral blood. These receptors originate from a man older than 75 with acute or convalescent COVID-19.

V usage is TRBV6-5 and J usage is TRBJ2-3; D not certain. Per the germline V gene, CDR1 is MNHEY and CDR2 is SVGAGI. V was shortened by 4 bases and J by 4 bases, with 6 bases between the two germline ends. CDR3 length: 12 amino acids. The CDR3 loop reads CASSSFSDTQYF. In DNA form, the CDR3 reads TGTGCCAGCAGTTCTTTCTCAGATACGCAGTATTTT.

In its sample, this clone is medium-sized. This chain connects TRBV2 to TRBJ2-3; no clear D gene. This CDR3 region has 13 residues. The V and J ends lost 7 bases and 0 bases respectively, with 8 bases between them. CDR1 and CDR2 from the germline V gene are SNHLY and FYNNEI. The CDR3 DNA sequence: TGTGCCAGCATGGCGGTTAGCACAGATACGCAGTATTTT. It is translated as CASMAVSTDTQYF.

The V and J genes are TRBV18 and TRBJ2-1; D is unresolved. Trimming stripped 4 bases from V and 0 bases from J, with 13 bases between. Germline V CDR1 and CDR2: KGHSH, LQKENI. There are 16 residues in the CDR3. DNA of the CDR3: TGTGCCAGCTCACTAAGACATTCGAGCTCCTACAATGAGCAGTTCTTC. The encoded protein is CASSLRHSSSYNEQFF.

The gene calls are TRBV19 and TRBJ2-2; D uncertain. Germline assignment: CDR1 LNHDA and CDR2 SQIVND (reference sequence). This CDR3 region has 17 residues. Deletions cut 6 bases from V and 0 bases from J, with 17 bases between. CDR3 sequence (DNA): TGTGCCAGTAGCGGAGCCCAACTACAAACGAACACCGGGGAGCTGTTTTTT. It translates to CASSGAQLQTNTGELFF.

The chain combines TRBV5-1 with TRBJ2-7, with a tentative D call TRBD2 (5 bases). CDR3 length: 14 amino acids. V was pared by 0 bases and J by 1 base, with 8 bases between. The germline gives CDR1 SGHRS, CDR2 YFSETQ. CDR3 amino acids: CASSLGRTSYEQYF. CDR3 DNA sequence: TGCGCCAGCAGCTTGGGAAGGACTTCCTACGAGCAGTACTTC. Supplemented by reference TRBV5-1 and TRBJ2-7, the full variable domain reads KAGVTQTPRYLIKTRGQQVTLSCSPISGHRSVSWYQQTPGQGLQFLFEYFSETQRNKGNFPGRFSGRQFSNSRSEMNVSTLELGDSALYLCASSLGRTSYEQYFGPGTRLTVT.

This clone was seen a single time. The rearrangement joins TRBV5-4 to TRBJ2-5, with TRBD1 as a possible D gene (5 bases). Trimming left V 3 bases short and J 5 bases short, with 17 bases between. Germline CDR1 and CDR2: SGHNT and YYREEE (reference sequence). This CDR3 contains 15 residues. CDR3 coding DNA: TGTGCCAGCAGCTCCGGGCAGACAGCGTACGAGACCCAGTACTTC. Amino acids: CASSSGQTAYETQYF.

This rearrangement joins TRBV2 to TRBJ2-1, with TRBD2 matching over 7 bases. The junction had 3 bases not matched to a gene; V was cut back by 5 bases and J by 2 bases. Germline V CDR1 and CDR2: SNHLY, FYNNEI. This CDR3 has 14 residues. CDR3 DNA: TGTGCCAGCAGTAGCGGGATCGCCTACAATGAGCAGTTCTTC. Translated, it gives CASSSGIAYNEQFF.

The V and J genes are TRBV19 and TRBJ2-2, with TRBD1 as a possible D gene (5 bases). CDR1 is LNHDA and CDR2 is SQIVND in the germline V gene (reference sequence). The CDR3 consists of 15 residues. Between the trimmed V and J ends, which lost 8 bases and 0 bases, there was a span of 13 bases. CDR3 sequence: CASRRAGTNTGELFF. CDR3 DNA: TGTGCCAGTCGAAGGGCAGGGACGAACACCGGGGAGCTGTTTTTT.

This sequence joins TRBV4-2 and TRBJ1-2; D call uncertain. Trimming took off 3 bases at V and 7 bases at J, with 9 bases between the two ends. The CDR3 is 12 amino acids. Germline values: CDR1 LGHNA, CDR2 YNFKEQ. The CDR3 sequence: CASSHTRTGYTF. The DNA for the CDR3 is TGTGCCAGCAGCCACACTAGGACTGGCTACACCTTC.

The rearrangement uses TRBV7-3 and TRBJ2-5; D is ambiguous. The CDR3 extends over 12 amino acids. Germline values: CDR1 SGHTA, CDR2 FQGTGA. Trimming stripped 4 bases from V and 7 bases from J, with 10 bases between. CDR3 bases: TGTGCCAGCAGCTCTCTTTCGGGGACCCAGTACTTC. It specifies CASSSLSGTQYF.

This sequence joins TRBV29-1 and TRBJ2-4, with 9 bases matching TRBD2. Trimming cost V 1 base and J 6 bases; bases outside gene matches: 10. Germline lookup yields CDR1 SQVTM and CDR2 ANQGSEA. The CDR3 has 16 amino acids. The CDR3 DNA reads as TGCAGCGTTGAAGGTAGCCTAGCGGGAATCAGAAACATTCAGTACTTC. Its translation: CSVEGSLAGIRNIQYF. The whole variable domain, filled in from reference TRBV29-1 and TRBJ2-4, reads SAVISQKPSRDICQRGTSLTIQCQVDSQVTMMFWYRQQPGQSLTLIATANQGSEATYESGFVIDKFPISRPNLTFSTLTVSNMSPEDSSIYLCSVEGSLAGIRNIQYFGAGTRLSVL.

The CDR3 is CASSGERGTKLFF. The CDR3 coding sequence is TGTGCCAGCAGCGGAGAGAGGGGGACTAAGCTGTTCTTC. The V gene is TRBV11-2, the J gene TRBJ2-1, with D possibly TRBD2 on 7 matching bases. The length of the CDR3 is 13 residues. The V gene's germline CDR1 is SGHAT and CDR2 FQNNGV. V gave up 5 bases and J gave up 15 bases, with 20 bases separating them. The complete variable domain, with remaining parts taken from reference TRBV11-2 and TRBJ2-1, reads EAGVAQSPRYKIIEKRQSVAFWCNPISGHATLYWYQQILGQGPKLLIQFQNNGVVDDSQLPKDRFSAERLKGVDSTLKIQPAKLEDSAVYLCASSGERGTKLFFGPGTRLTVL.

In nucleotides, the CDR3 is TGTGCCAGCAGTAGATCCGCAGGGGGCGCAGAGACCCAGTACTTC. The encoded protein is CASSRSAGGAETQYF. V gene TRBV28 combines with J gene TRBJ2-5, with 8 bases lining up with TRBD1. The CDR3 covers 15 residues. The germline CDR1 and CDR2 sequences are MDHEN and SYDVKM. After removal of 5 bases from V and 4 bases from J, the junction contained 9 bases not matched to a gene.

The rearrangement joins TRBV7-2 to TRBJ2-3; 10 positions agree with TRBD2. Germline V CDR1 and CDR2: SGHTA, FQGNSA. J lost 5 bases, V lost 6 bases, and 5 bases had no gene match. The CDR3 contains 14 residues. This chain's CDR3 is CASRSSGGKDTQYF. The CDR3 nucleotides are TGTGCCAGCAGGAGTAGCGGGGGGAAAGATACGCAGTATTTT.

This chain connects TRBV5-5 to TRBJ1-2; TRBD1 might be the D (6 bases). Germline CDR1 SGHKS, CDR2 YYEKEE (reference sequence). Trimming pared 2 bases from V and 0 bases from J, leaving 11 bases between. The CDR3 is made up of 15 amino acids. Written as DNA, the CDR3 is TGTGCCAGCAGCTTATCACAGGGCCCTAACTATGGCTACACCTTC. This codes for CASSLSQGPNYGYTF.